This T cell receptor (beta chain) originates from a study of T cells in Graves' hyperthyroidism and ophthalmopathy. TCR beta CDR3 region amplification was performed from RNA transcripts. The TCR CDR3 was amplified in a first-round RT-PCR using the HTBI primer set. TCRdb passed the multiplex PCR reads through MiXCR, listing each CDR3 protein once. The table shows fewer than 250,000 distinct CDR3 sequences, with approximately 16% occurring only once. This clonotype has ten or more counts. The sequencing input was blood. This clonotype was sampled from a woman younger than 30 with Graves' ophthalmopathy.

CDR3 sequence reads: CASSLDRHYEQYF. The CDR3 DNA is TGTGCCAGCAGCTTAGACCGCCACTACGAGCAGTACTTC. The chain couples TRBV11-2 to TRBJ2-7; no reliable D call. This CDR3 is built from 13 residues. V was trimmed by 0 bases and J by 3 bases, leaving 6 bases between them. The germline V gene has CDR1 SGHAT and CDR2 FQNNGV.